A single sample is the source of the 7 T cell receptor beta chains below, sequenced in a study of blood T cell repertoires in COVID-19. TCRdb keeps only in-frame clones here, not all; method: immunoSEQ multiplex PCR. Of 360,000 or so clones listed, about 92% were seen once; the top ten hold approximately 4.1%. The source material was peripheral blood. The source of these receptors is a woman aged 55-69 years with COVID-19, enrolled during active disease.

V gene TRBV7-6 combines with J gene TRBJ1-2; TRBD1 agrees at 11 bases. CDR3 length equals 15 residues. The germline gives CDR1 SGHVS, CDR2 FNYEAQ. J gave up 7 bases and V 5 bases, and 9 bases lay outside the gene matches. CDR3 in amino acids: CASSPGQGEFGGYTF. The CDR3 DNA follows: TGTGCCAGCAGCCCGGGACAGGGGGAGTTTGGTGGCTACACCTTC.

CDR3 DNA: TGTGCCAGTAGTATAGCCTCGGGCGGGACGGAGACCCAGTACTTC. This codes for CASSIASGGTETQYF. The V and J genes are TRBV19 and TRBJ2-5; D is possibly TRBD2 (6 bases). V lost 1 base to trimming and J lost 5 bases, with 14 bases between them. CDR1 and CDR2 (germline): LNHDA, SQIVND (reference sequence). The CDR3 is 15 amino acids.

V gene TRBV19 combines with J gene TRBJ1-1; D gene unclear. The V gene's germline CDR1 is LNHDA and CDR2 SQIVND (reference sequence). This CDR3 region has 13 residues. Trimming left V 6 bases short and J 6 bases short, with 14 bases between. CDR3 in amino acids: CASSRRVRPEAFF. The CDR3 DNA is TGTGCCAGTAGCCGACGGGTACGGCCTGAAGCTTTCTTT.

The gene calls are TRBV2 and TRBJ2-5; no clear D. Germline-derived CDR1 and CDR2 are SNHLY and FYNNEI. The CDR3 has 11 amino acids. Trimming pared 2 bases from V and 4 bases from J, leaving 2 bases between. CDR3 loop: CASSERETQYF. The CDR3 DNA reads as TGTGCCAGCAGTGAACGAGAGACCCAGTACTTC.

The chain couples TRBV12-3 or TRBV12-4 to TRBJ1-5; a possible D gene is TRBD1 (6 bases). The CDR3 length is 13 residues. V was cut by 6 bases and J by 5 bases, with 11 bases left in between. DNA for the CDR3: TGTGCCAGCAGCTTACAGGGCTATCAGCCCCAGCATTTT. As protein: CASSLQGYQPQHF.

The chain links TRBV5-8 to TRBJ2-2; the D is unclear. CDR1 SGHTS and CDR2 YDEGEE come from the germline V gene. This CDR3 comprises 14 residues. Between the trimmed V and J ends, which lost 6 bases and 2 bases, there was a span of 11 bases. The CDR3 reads CASISAKNTGELFF. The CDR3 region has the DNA TGTGCCAGCATCTCCGCGAAAAACACCGGGGAGCTGTTTTTT.

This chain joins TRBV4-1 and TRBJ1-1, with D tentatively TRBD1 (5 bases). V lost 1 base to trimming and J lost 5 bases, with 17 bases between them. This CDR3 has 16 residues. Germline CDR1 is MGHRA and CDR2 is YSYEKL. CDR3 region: CASSQALGVAATEAFF. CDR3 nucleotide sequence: TGCGCCAGCAGCCAAGCCTTAGGGGTGGCTGCAACTGAAGCTTTCTTT.